The 30 T cell receptor beta chains listed next were all sequenced from one sample in a study of blood T cells in healthy people across ages. With a J-beta primer mix and a sample-barcoded 5' primer, a second PCR ran 7 to 11 cycles. TCRdb itself ran the 5' RACE reads through MiXCR, one entry per CDR3 protein. The data contain about 1.7 million distinct CDR3 sequences, approximately 30% of them seen just once; the ten biggest clones take up less than 9.5%. The material sequenced was blood. The source is a woman younger than 45 in good health.

About this clonotype: A much larger clone lies one base from this, so it may be a read error. The chain is built from TRBV9 and TRBJ1-2; TRBD1 is a possible D gene (5 bases). Germline assignment: CDR1 SGDLS and CDR2 YYNGEE. CDR3 length: 12 amino acids. The CDR3 nucleotides read TGTGTCAGTTCCGGGACGACGGAGGGCTACACCTTC. Its protein product is CVSSGTTEGYTF.

There are many counts of this clonotype. The chain is built from TRBV6-5 and TRBJ2-7; TRBD2 matches 7 bases. This CDR3 has 14 residues. Germline assignment: CDR1 MNHEY and CDR2 SVGAGI. Losses at the gene ends were 6 bases for V and 5 bases for J; bases not matched to a gene: 10. The chain's CDR3 is CASSRSGVSDEQYF. Here the CDR3 DNA reads TGTGCCAGCAGCCGGAGCGGGGTAAGCGACGAGCAGTACTTC.

With respect to this clonotype: Germline and junction disagree at one end, which may indicate a read error. This CDR3 is CVSSYPYLGTYEQYF. The CDR3, as DNA: TGTGTCAGCAGTTACCCCTACCTTGGGACCTACGAGCAGTACTTC. The rearrangement uses TRBV6-5 and TRBJ2-4; D is unresolved. The closer fit of TRBJ2-7 to the DNA end suggests the J call may be wrong. CDR3 length equals 15 residues. Germline V gives CDR1 MNHEY, CDR2 SVGAGI.

This clonotype was observed a few times. The V call is TRBV10-3, the J call TRBJ2-3; 11 bases align to TRBD2. The CDR3 runs 16 residues. CDR1 ENHRY and CDR2 SYGVKD come from the germline V gene. The V gene end was trimmed by 4 bases and the J gene end by 0 bases; junction bases not matched to a gene: 3. The CDR3 region is CAISGTSGPSTDTQYF. The CDR3 coding sequence is TGTGCCATCAGTGGGACTAGCGGGCCTAGCACAGATACGCAGTATTTT.

This clonotype was seen ten or more times. The V call is TRBV15, the J call TRBJ1-5; D perhaps matches TRBD1 (6 bases). Trimming left V 4 bases short and J 2 bases short, with 18 bases between. The germline V gene has CDR1 LNHNV and CDR2 YYDKDF (reference sequence). This CDR3 is 17 amino acids long. The CDR3 DNA reads TGTGCCACCAGCACTGAAACCGGGACACTGGGCAATCAGCCCCAGCATTTT. It specifies CATSTETGTLGNQPQHF.

V gene TRBV6-1 combines with J gene TRBJ2-5; weak D call: TRBD1 (7 bases). V lost 3 bases and J lost 2, with 13 bases in between. The CDR3 extends over 15 amino acids. CDR1 MNHNS and CDR2 SASEGT come from the germline V gene. In nucleotides, the CDR3 is TGTGCCAGCAGTGACCCACAGGGGACTCAAGAGACCCAGTACTTC. Its protein is CASSDPQGTQETQYF.

The sample holds many counts of this clonotype. This chain connects TRBV4-1 to TRBJ2-5, with D possibly called TRBD1 or TRBD2 (6 bases each). The better agreement between TRBJ2-3 and the DNA end casts doubt on the J call. CDR1 MGHRA and CDR2 YSYEKL come from the germline V gene. The CDR3 extends over 13 amino acids. CDR3 sequence (DNA): TGCGCCAGCAGCCTCGCCGGAGGGGGTACGCAGTATTTT. It yields the protein CASSLAGGGTQYF.

This clonotype was found many times. V gene TRBV10-3 combines with J gene TRBJ2-7, with D unresolved. The CDR3 has 13 residues. Trimming stripped 6 bases from V and 7 bases from J, with 16 bases between. Per the germline V gene, CDR1 is ENHRY and CDR2 is SYGVKD. The chain's CDR3 is CAISSPTLLEQYF. The CDR3 DNA follows: TGTGCCATCAGCTCTCCCACCCTTTTGGAGCAGTACTTC.

This clonotype was counted ten times or more. The chain joins TRBV12-3 or TRBV12-4 to TRBJ1-6; 7 bases agree with TRBD1. There are 13 residues in the CDR3. Trimming at V came to 5 bases and at J to 11 bases, leaving 6 bases not matched to a gene. In DNA form, the CDR3 reads TGTGCCAGCAGTACCGGCCAGGGGGCACCCCTCCACTTT. Translation gives CASSTGQGAPLHF.

This clonotype has only one observation. This chain uses TRBV2 with TRBJ1-6; D is undetermined. V was trimmed by 8 bases and J by 14 bases, leaving 19 bases between them. Germline lookup yields CDR1 SNHLY and CDR2 FYNNEI. This CDR3 comprises 13 residues. The CDR3 spells CASQRTGGRTLHF. The CDR3 nucleotides read TGTGCCAGCCAGAGGACGGGCGGGCGGACCCTCCACTTT.

This clonotype was detected only a few times. This chain links TRBV12-3 or TRBV12-4 with TRBJ1-5, with no clear D. V was trimmed by 1 base and J by 9 bases, leaving 13 bases between them. The CDR3 length is 14 residues. This CDR3 reads CASSLGSVDRPQHF. CDR3 DNA sequence: TGTGCCAGCAGTTTAGGGTCGGTGGATCGGCCCCAGCATTTT.

In this sample, this clonotype turned up many times. The CDR3 region is CASSPRGDRAPRRSYEQYF. DNA of the CDR3: TGTGCCAGCAGTCCTCGTGGGGACAGGGCTCCGCGGAGATCCTACGAGCAGTACTTC. The gene calls are TRBV7-2 and TRBJ2-7, with 9 bases lining up with TRBD1. This CDR3 has 19 amino acids. V was pared by 6 bases and J by 1 base, with 19 bases of the junction left unmatched. Per the germline V gene, CDR1 is SGHTA and CDR2 is FQGNSA.

The table lists this clonotype with many counts. V gene TRBV12-3 or TRBV12-4 combines with J gene TRBJ2-5; the match to TRBD1 covers 7 bases. J was trimmed by 7 bases and V by 7 bases; bases with no gene match: 18. The CDR3 spans 16 residues. The CDR3 DNA sequence: TGTGCCAGCACTGCCTCCGGGACAGAACTAAGAGGGACCCAGTACTTC. It specifies CASTASGTELRGTQYF.

This clonotype has only a few counts. A much larger clone differs from this one at a single base, so this may be a read error. CDR3 protein: CGAREGAGESQPQHF. CDR3 in DNA: TGCGGTGCTAGAGAAGGGGCAGGGGAGAGTCAGCCCCAGCATTTT. V gene TRBV20-1 combines with J gene TRBJ1-5, with D maybe TRBD1 (6 bases). This CDR3 contains 15 residues. The germline V gene has CDR1 DFQATT and CDR2 SNEGSKA (reference sequence).

This clonotype turned up a few times. The J gene is TRBJ2-1, the V gene TRBV20-1, with D unclear. The CDR3 has 12 amino acids. Germline-derived CDR1 and CDR2 are DFQATT and SNEGSKA (reference sequence). Trimming stripped 2 bases from V and 5 bases from J, with 7 bases between. CDR3 sequence (DNA): TGCAGTGCTAGACGACGTAACAATGAGCAGTTCTTC. Protein: CSARRRNNEQFF.

V and J are TRBV6-5 and TRBJ1-3; 8 bases line up with TRBD1. J gave up 2 bases and V 6 bases, and 3 bases lay outside the gene matches. This CDR3 has 14 residues. Germline V gives CDR1 MNHEY, CDR2 SVGAGI. The CDR3 region is CASRSTGAGNTIYF. In DNA form, the CDR3 reads TGTGCCAGCAGGTCGACAGGGGCTGGAAACACCATATATTTT.

This chain connects TRBV9 to TRBJ1-4; possibly TRBD1 for D (5 bases). Looked up from germline, CDR1 is SGDLS and CDR2 is YYNGEE. The CDR3 has 15 residues. Between the trimmed V and J ends, which lost 0 bases and 5 bases, there was a span of 11 bases. CDR3 region: CASSVGGGENEKLFF. CDR3 DNA sequence: TGTGCCAGCAGCGTAGGTGGAGGGGAAAATGAAAAACTGTTTTTT.

As concerns this clonotype: The junction differs from germline at one of its ends, possibly a read error. V usage is TRBV4-1 and J usage is TRBJ2-5; D is possibly TRBD1 (6 bases). Germline-derived CDR1 and CDR2 are MGHRA and YSYEKL. The CDR3 spans 16 residues. The chain's CDR3 is CAGSGLGAGSGETQYF. Here the CDR3 DNA reads TGCGCCGGCAGCGGTCTGGGGGCGGGCTCCGGGGAGACCCAGTACTTC.

This clonotype was picked up a small number of times. The V and J genes are TRBV29-1 and TRBJ1-1; D is possibly TRBD1 (6 bases). The germline V and J ends were trimmed by 6 bases and 0 bases, with 11 bases remaining between them. CDR3 length: 13 amino acids. Germline CDR1 and CDR2: SQVTM and ANQGSEA. The CDR3 DNA sequence: TGCAGCGTGGGGGACATCATGAACACTGAAGCTTTCTTT. This sequence encodes CSVGDIMNTEAFF.

The V call is TRBV7-9, the J call TRBJ2-1, with no clear D. CDR1 SEHNR and CDR2 FQNEAQ come from the germline V gene (reference sequence). Trimming stripped 1 base from V and 9 bases from J, with 13 bases between. The CDR3 is 14 residues long. The CDR3 DNA sequence: TGTGCCAGCAGCTTAGAGGAGATGGGTGTTGAGCAGTTCTTC. Residues: CASSLEEMGVEQFF.

This clonotype was counted a few times. The chain carries TRBV6-6 and TRBJ2-3, with D perhaps assigned TRBD1 or TRBD2 (5 bases each). V was trimmed by 9 bases and J by 0 bases, leaving 16 bases between them. This CDR3 is 15 amino acids long. Germline lookup yields CDR1 MNHNY and CDR2 SVGAGI (reference sequence). CDR3: CASLGQRMSTDTQYF. CDR3 bases: TGTGCCAGTTTGGGGCAGCGGATGAGCACAGATACGCAGTATTTT.

The chain combines TRBV7-2 with TRBJ2-5, with 10 bases aligning to TRBD2. CDR1 is SGHTA, CDR2 FQGNSA, per germline. The junction had 3 bases not matched to a gene; V was cut back by 3 bases and J by 5 bases. The CDR3 consists of 14 residues. CDR3 sequence: CASSFQAGGETQYF. The CDR3 nucleotides read TGTGCCAGCAGCTTTCAAGCGGGGGGGGAGACCCAGTACTTC.

The V and J genes are TRBV12-3 or TRBV12-4 and TRBJ1-2, with a possible D match to TRBD1 (5 bases). CDR3 length: 14 amino acids. V lost 7 bases, J lost 5 bases, and 17 bases lay in between. CDR3 nucleotide sequence: TGTGCCAGCACCCTCGAGAGGGGATCATATGGCTACACCTTC. Translation gives CASTLERGSYGYTF.

The sample holds a few counts of this clonotype. The chain recombines TRBV12-3 or TRBV12-4 with TRBJ2-1; D gene unclear. Trimming left V 6 bases short and J 0 bases short, with 12 bases between. The CDR3 contains 15 residues. The CDR3 DNA reads as TGTGCCAGCAGCCCTTGGGGTCGCTCCTACAATGAGCAGTTCTTC. It is translated as CASSPWGRSYNEQFF.

The chain employs TRBV7-2 and TRBJ2-2; D is undetermined. The CDR3 totals 15 residues. Germline CDR1 and CDR2: SGHTA and FQGNSA. V lost 5 bases, J lost 2 bases, and 12 bases lay in between. The CDR3 sequence is CASSQTAQNTGELFF. The CDR3 DNA follows: TGTGCCAGCAGCCAAACGGCACAAAACACCGGGGAGCTGTTTTTT.

This chain links TRBV19 with TRBJ1-1, with D maybe TRBD1 (5 bases). Germline V gene sequence: CDR1 LNHDA, CDR2 SQIVND (reference sequence). Between the trimmed V and J ends, which lost 2 bases and 4 bases, there was a span of 14 bases. The CDR3 runs to 15 residues. The CDR3 nucleotides are TGTGCCAGTAGTATATCGGCGGCAGGGCTCACTGAAGCTTTCTTT. The encoded protein is CASSISAAGLTEAFF.

This clonotype was found a few times. The genes are TRBV5-1 and TRBJ2-3, with TRBD2 identical over 8 bases. This CDR3 comprises 13 residues. J was trimmed by 6 bases and V by 5 bases; bases with no gene match: 5. Looked up from germline, CDR1 is SGHRS and CDR2 is YFSETQ. This CDR3 reads CASRGLVDDTQYF. Here the CDR3 DNA reads TGCGCCAGCAGGGGACTAGTAGACGATACGCAGTATTTT.

The chain links TRBV20-1 to TRBJ2-7; D call uncertain. Germline V gene lookup returns CDR1 DFQATT and CDR2 SNEGSKA (reference sequence). This CDR3 is built from 11 residues. Trimming took off 6 bases at V and 7 bases at J, with 13 bases between the two ends. The CDR3 reads CSAENVAEQYF. CDR3 nucleotide sequence: TGCAGTGCAGAGAACGTTGCTGAGCAGTACTTC.

V usage is TRBV11-2 and J usage is TRBJ2-7; a possible D gene is TRBD1 (6 bases). V was cut by 0 bases and J by 2 bases, with 14 bases left in between. Germline assignment: CDR1 SGHAT and CDR2 FQNNGV. The CDR3 length is 16 residues. The CDR3 is CASSLDRGPGAYEQYF. Written as DNA, the CDR3 is TGTGCCAGCAGCTTAGATCGGGGACCAGGGGCCTACGAGCAGTACTTC.

The chain recombines TRBV18 with TRBJ1-1; D is unclear. V was shortened by 0 bases and J by 5 bases, with 7 bases between the two germline ends. Germline V gene lookup returns CDR1 KGHSH and CDR2 LQKENI. This CDR3 has 13 residues. The CDR3 DNA reads TGTGCCAGCTCACCACCGGACGAAACTGAAGCTTTCTTT. It translates to CASSPPDETEAFF.